This T cell receptor (beta chain) appears in the sequencing data of a study of cytomegalovirus exposure and HLA in healthy donors. Regarding the study as a whole: Listed as cytomegalovirus-associated were 150 or so TCR beta chains. Compared with the approximately 700-donor mean, an Asian-associated ancestry cluster reportedly had fewer N-insertions, according to a later analysis.

This clone was picked up one time. The antigen is unknown. Each donor's status was that of a healthy bone marrow donor. 60 Vbeta and 13 Jbeta primers were used in PCR. Repertoires were generated with immunoSEQ multiplex PCR, while TCRdb's copy carries only in-frame clones and drops some. The data contain about 220,000 clones, 65% to 85% of them singletons. The TCR comes from a boy aged 2 to 9 in good health and CMV-seronegative. Sequencing input: PBMCs.

In nucleotides, the CDR3 is TGTGCCAGCAGCTTGGGGGGGGCCCAGTACTTC. Amino acid sequence: CASSLGGAQYF. The chain carries TRBV5-6 and TRBJ2-5; D possibly corresponds to TRBD2 (6 bases). CDR3 size: 11 residues. V was shortened by 0 bases and J by 9 bases, with 6 bases between the two germline ends. CDR1 and CDR2 from the germline V gene are SGHDT and YYEEEE.